This is a list of T cell receptor beta chains from one sample in a study of cytomegalovirus exposure and HLA in healthy donors. Only in-frame clones appear in the TCRdb table, and some are missing; sequencing was by immunoSEQ multiplex PCR. Among 100,000 to 150,000 clones listed, around 74% were seen once. The specimen was PBMCs. Source of these receptors: a male donor in good health and CMV-seronegative. The CDR3 runs from the conserved cysteine through the conserved F or W. Each record gives: J gene, V gene, clone size, D gene, CDR3 protein, CDR3 DNA. The D gene is left open where the match is weak. Clone size is given for some rows only: seen once, a few or many times, or a class if the clone is expanded.

TRBJ1-6 TRBV9 few TRBD1 CASSVGTGGNNSPLHF TGTGCCAGCAGCGTAGGGACAGGAGGAAATAATTCACCCCTCCACTTT
TRBJ2-5 TRBV11-1 once NA CASSFSRQETQYF TGTGCCAGCAGCTTTTCCCGTCAAGAGACCCAGTACTTC
TRBJ2-1 TRBV7-3 once TRBD2 CASSETSGFEQFF TGTGCCAGCAGTGAAACTAGCGGGTTTGAGCAGTTCTTC
TRBJ2-1 TRBV30 NA NA CACSGFTYNEQFF TGTGCCTGTTCGGGTTTTACCTACAATGAGCAGTTCTTC
TRBJ1-1 TRBV6-6 few TRBD1 CASSPGTGVSEAFF TGTGCCAGCAGTCCCGGGACAGGGGTCTCTGAAGCTTTCTTT
TRBJ2-1 TRBV7-6 NA NA CASSRRNSNSYNEQFF TGTGCCAGCAGCAGAAGAAACAGCAACTCCTACAATGAGCAGTTCTTC
TRBJ1-3 TRBV2 NA NA CASSDWGGSGNTIYF TGTGCCAGCAGTGATTGGGGGGGATCTGGAAACACCATATATTTT
TRBJ1-4 TRBV7-6 NA NA CASSLEPYEKLFF TGTGCCAGCAGCTTAGAGCCATACGAAAAACTGTTTTTT
TRBJ1-4 TRBV6-5 few NA CASSYSPAIPSEKLFF TGTGCCAGCAGTTACTCACCCGCGATCCCGTCTGAAAAACTGTTTTTT
TRBJ2-1 TRBV7-9 NA TRBD1 CASSLGMGGQGARGEQFF TGTGCCAGCAGCTTAGGGATGGGGGGACAGGGGGCACGTGGGGAGCAGTTCTTC
TRBJ1-2 TRBV2 NA TRBD1 CASTVGQGSGYTF TGTGCCAGCACCGTAGGACAGGGAAGTGGCTACACCTTC
TRBJ1-3 TRBV7-9 NA NA CASSLSGGAGNTIYF TGTGCCAGCAGCTTATCCGGAGGCGCAGGAAACACCATATATTTT
TRBJ2-1 TRBV27 NA NA CASSLSRVNEQFF TGTGCCAGCAGTTTATCGAGGGTAAATGAGCAGTTCTTC
TRBJ1-2 TRBV23-1 NA TRBD1 CASSQEDRGGGYTF TGCGCCAGCAGTCAAGAAGACAGGGGCGGTGGCTACACCTTC
TRBJ1-6 TRBV6-1 NA TRBD1 CASRGGQSGSPLHF TGTGCCAGCAGAGGGGGACAGTCGGGGTCACCCCTCCACTTT
TRBJ1-1 TRBV6-1 few NA CASSEPILFRNTEAFF TGTGCCAGCAGTGAACCTATTCTTTTTCGGAACACTGAAGCTTTCTTT
TRBJ1-1 TRBV5-1 NA NA CASSLGQVNTEAFF TGCGCCAGCAGCTTGGGACAGGTAAACACTGAAGCTTTCTTT